The 4 T cell receptor beta chains given below trace back to one sample, sequenced in a study of T cell repertoires in cytomegalovirus infection (dated by TCRdb to about 2019). The sample's treatment or condition label, in plain terms: in vitro stimulation with specific CMV peptide epitopes to enrich CMV-specific T cells. Instrument used: Illumina HiSeq 1500. TCRdb reworked the public reads: Q25 trimming with fastp, MiXCR clone assembly, productive beta chains retained. Every distinct CDR3 protein forms one entry, paired with its most common genes and DNA. In all, the sample holds 450,000 to 550,000 distinct CDR3 sequences, and approximately 40% of those were seen once. The leading ten clones occupy about 45% of the sample. Their antigen targets remain unknown. Sequences were derived from cultured PBMCs, sampled from culture after CMV antigen stimulation. The origin of the receptors is a human donor in good health (CMV status not recorded). Some clones in this sample may be carry-over from other donors' samples.

The chain links TRBV11-2 to TRBJ1-1; a possible D gene is TRBD1 (5 bases). The V end lost 1 base, the J end lost 1 base, and 10 bases lay between the germline ends. Germline-derived CDR1 and CDR2 are SGHAT and FQNNGV. This CDR3 region has 15 residues. CDR3 DNA: TGTGCCAGCAGCTTAGTAGCCGGGGGGAACACTGAAGCTTTCTTT. Translation: CASSLVAGGNTEAFF.

This clonotype was recorded many times. The germline gene is not matched at one end of the junction; a read error may be the cause. V usage is TRBV7-8 and J usage is TRBJ2-1; 14 positions agree with TRBD2. This CDR3 spans 17 amino acids. CDR1 is SGHVS, CDR2 FQNEAQ, per germline. The DNA for the CDR3 is TGTGCCAGCAGATTAGGGACTAGCGGGGGAGCTCACAATGAGCAGTTCTTC. Translated: CASRLGTSGGAHNEQFF.

V usage is TRBV4-1 and J usage is TRBJ2-7, with D possibly matching TRBD2 (6 bases). Trimming stripped 1 base from V and 6 bases from J, with 31 bases between. The length of the CDR3 is 20 residues. Germline V CDR1 and CDR2: MGHRA, YSYEKL. Here the CDR3 reads CASSQGSLSLGERAYGEQYF. In DNA, the CDR3 is TGCGCCAGCAGCCAAGGCTCCCTCTCACTCGGCGAGCGGGCCTACGGCGAGCAGTACTTC.

This chain links TRBV9 with TRBJ2-7; possibly TRBD1 for D (6 bases). CDR1 and CDR2 (germline): SGDLS, YYNGEE. There are 15 residues in the CDR3. Trimming left V 0 bases short and J 0 bases short, with 10 bases between. As DNA, the CDR3 is TGTGCCAGCAGCGTAGAGGGGGTTCCCTCCTACGAGCAGTACTTC. Translating it yields CASSVEGVPSYEQYF.